This paragraph covers one T cell receptor (beta chain) sequence. The antigen remains unidentified. In germline, CDR1 is SGHAT, CDR2 FQNNGV. V gave up 5 bases and J gave up 5 bases, with 21 bases separating them. This CDR3 has 16 residues. The data belong to a study of CD8 T cells in Susac syndrome. Study-wide results and limits: Individuals included in the TCR sequencing and HLA analysis were acknowledged by the study to be relatively few in number.

Random hexamers primed reverse transcription of about 0.5 to 1 ug RNA. Amplification of TCR beta CDR3 spanned 54 Vbeta and 13 Jbeta via immunoSEQ multiplex PCR. TCRdb analysed the immunoSEQ multiplex PCR reads with MiXCR anew, one entry per CDR3 protein. This sample has 400,000 or so distinct CDR3 sequences, with more than 80% found just once. The sequenced target, TCR beta, came from blood CD8+ and CD4+ T cells. TEMRA cells were FACS-enriched, while CD8+ and CD4+ T cells were negatively isolated. This sequence joins TRBV11-2 and TRBJ2-5; a weak D match, TRBD1 (6 bases). The receptor comes from a human donor with multiple sclerosis. The specimen was CD8+ T cells from PBMCs. The CDR3 sequence: CASSPPFGQLYETQYF. The CDR3 DNA is TGTGCCAGCAGCCCCCCTTTCGGACAGTTATACGAGACCCAGTACTTC. Complete variable domain (other parts from reference TRBV11-2 and TRBJ2-5): EAGVAQSPRYKIIEKRQSVAFWCNPISGHATLYWYQQILGQGPKLLIQFQNNGVVDDSQLPKDRFSAERLKGVDSTLKIQPAKLEDSAVYLCASSPPFGQLYETQYFGPGTRLLVL.